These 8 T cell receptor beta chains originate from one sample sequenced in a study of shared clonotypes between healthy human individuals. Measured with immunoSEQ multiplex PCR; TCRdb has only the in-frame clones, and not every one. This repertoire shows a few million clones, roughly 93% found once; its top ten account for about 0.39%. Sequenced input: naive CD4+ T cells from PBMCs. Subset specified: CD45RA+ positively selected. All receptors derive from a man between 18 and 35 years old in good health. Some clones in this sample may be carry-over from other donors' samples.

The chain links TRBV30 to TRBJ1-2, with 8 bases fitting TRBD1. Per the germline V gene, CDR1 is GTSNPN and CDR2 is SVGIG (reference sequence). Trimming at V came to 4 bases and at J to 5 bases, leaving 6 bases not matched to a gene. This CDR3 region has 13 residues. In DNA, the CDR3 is TGTGCCTGGAACGCTGACAGGGGATATGGCTACACCTTC. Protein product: CAWNADRGYGYTF.

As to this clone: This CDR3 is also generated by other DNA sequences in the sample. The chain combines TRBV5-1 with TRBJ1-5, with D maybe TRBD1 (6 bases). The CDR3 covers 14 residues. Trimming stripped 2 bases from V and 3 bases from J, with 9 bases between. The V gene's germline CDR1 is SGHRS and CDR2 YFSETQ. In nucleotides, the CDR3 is TGCGCCAGCAGCTTCGGGACACCCAATCAGCCCCAGCATTTT. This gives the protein CASSFGTPNQPQHF.

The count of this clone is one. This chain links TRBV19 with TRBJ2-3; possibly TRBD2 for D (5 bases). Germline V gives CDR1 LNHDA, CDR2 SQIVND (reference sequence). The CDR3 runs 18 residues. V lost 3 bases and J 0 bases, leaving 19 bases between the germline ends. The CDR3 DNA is TGTGCCAGTAGTATCGCCCCCGGGAAACCAGCTAGCACAGATACGCAGTATTTT. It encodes CASSIAPGKPASTDTQYF.

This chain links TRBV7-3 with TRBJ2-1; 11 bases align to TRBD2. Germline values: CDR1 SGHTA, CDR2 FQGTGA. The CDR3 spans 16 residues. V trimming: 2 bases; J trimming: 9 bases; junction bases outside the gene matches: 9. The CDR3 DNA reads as TGTGCCAGCAGCTTAGACTTAGCGGGAGGGGTTAGTGAGCAGTTCTTC. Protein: CASSLDLAGGVSEQFF.

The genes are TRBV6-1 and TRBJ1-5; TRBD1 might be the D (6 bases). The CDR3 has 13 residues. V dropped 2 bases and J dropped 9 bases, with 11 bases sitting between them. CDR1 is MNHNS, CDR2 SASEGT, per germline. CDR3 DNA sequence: TGTGCCAGCAGTGAACGAGGCAGGGGGCCCCAGCATTTT. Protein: CASSERGRGPQHF.

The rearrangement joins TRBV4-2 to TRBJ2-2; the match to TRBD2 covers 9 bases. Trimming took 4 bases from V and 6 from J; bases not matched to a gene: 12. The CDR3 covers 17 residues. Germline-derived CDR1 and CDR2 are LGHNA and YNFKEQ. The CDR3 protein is CASSPLLAGDSSGELFF. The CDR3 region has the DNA TGTGCCAGCAGCCCACTCTTAGCGGGAGATAGTTCCGGGGAGCTGTTTTTT.

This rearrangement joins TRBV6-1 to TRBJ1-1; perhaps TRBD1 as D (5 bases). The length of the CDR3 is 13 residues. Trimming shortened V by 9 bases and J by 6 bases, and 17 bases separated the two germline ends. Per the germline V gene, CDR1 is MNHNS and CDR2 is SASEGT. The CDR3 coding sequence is TGTGCCAGTGAGCCTTTTGGGGGGGCTGAAGCTTTCTTT. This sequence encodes CASEPFGGAEAFF.

The CDR3 bases are TGTGCCAGCAGAAGGGACTATACCACCGGGGAGCTGTTTTTT. This gives the protein CASRRDYTTGELFF. The J gene is TRBJ2-2, the V gene TRBV6-5, with 7 bases fitting TRBD2. V lost 6 bases and J lost 4; bases outside the gene matches: 5. This CDR3 has 14 amino acids. In germline, CDR1 is MNHEY, CDR2 SVGAGI.